This T cell receptor (beta chain) stems from a study of tumor-infiltrating lymphocytes in primary liver carcinoma. In the study overall: Patients had primary liver carcinoma treated by surgical resection. Every sample contained roughly 3.5 to 8 million productive TCRbeta reads, and these numbers were similar from one tissue type to another. Overall study findings and caveats: Blood had a significantly lower top-250-clone fraction than tumors did (p = 0.039). For tumor-adjacent and tumor-blood pairs, overlap was less than that seen for tumor region pairs.

Looked up from germline, CDR1 is SGHAT and CDR2 is FQNNGV. V was clipped by 2 bases and J by 0 bases; unmatched bases: 17. This CDR3 contains 21 residues. Starting material of about 450 ng total RNA yielded TCR beta cDNA via a constant-region primer. Sequencing libraries for TCR beta derived from three nested multiplex PCR rounds that used slightly modified ARM-PCR. A C-beta reverse primer was combined with TRBV1-TRBV30 forward primers in the first two PCR rounds, and each round had approximately 9 cycles. Using its own MiXCR run on the multiplex PCR reads, TCRdb lists one record per CDR3 protein. The table has 300,000 to 400,000 distinct CDR3 sequences, 65% seen once. RNA was extracted from whole blood without cell sorting, alongside germline DNA. This clonotype was observed many times. No antigen is known for it.

The TCR originated in a man aged 35-49 years with primary liver carcinoma and hepatitis B virus infection. The sequencing input was peripheral blood. The rearrangement joins TRBV11-2 to TRBJ1-4, with 8 bases matching TRBD1. This chain's CDR3 is CASSLRLIIGQGFATNEKLFF. The CDR3 nucleotides read TGTGCCAGCAGCTTAAGGTTAATAATCGGACAGGGCTTTGCAACTAATGAAAAACTGTTTTTT.